This TCR beta chain emerged from a study of PD-1 blockade in classical Hodgkin lymphoma. Worth noting for this clone: No antigen is known for it.

V lost 4 bases to trimming and J lost 8 bases, with 17 bases between them. This CDR3 is 15 amino acids long. In germline, CDR1 is SNHLY, CDR2 FYNNEI. Notes on the study in general: Lower baseline TCR diversity was reported for newly diagnosed patients than for healthy donors.

This table comes from immunoSEQ multiplex PCR, and its TCRdb copy is limited to in-frame clones, with some not included. This table holds 10,000 or so clones, 60% to 80% found once. Every patient had relapsed following autologous stem cell transplantation, and cohorts differed in brentuximab vedotin exposure. The specimen comprised peripheral blood mononuclear cells (PBMCs), sampled before the second cycle of nivolumab. This chain connects TRBV2 to TRBJ1-4, with D unresolved. This TCR was sampled from a human donor with classical Hodgkin lymphoma. This CDR3 reads CASSAARALFEKLFF. In DNA, the CDR3 is TGTGCCAGCAGTGCAGCACGGGCTTTATTCGAAAAACTGTTTTTT.